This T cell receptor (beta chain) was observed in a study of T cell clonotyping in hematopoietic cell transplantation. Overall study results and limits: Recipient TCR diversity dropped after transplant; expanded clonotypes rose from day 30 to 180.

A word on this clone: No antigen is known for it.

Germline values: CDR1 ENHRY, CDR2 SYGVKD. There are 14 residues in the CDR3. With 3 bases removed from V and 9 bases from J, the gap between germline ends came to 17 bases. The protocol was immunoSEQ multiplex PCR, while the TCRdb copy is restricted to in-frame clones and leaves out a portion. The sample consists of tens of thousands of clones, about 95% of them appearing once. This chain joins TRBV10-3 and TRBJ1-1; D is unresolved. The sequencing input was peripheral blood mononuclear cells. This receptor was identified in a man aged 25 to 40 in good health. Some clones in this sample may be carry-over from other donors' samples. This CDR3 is CAISDGQPQAQAFF. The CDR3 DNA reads TGTGCCATCAGTGACGGGCAGCCCCAGGCCCAAGCTTTCTTT.